Below, 32 T cell receptor beta chains from the same sample are listed, as sequenced in a study of graft-versus-host responses after intestinal transplantation. Some clones are missing from TCRdb's copy, which holds only in-frame ones; the method was immunoSEQ multiplex PCR. The data contain tens of thousands of clones, 65% to 80% of them singletons. Lamina propria and intraepithelial lymphocytes were released by processing graft tissue. This sample comprised ileum tissue, obtained 98 days after intestinal transplantation. The receptors originated from a human patient who received an intestinal transplant, so some T cells may come from the graft donor.

The genes are TRBV7-9 and TRBJ2-7, with TRBD1 identical over 7 bases. The CDR3 spans 13 residues. V was clipped by 6 bases and J by 3 bases; unmatched bases: 5. CDR1 is SEHNR, CDR2 FQNEAQ, per germline (reference sequence). The CDR3 sequence: CASRPGQNYEQYF. CDR3 in DNA: TGTGCCAGCAGACCGGGACAGAACTACGAGCAGTACTTC.

The genes are TRBV11-2 and TRBJ2-1; D perhaps matches TRBD1 (5 bases). With 4 bases removed from V and 3 bases from J, the gap between germline ends came to 13 bases. This CDR3 has 15 amino acids. Germline V lookup: CDR1 SGHAT, CDR2 FQNNGV. Written as DNA, the CDR3 is TGTGCCAGCAGCTCCCTGGAGACAGTCTACAATGAGCAGTTCTTC. Translated, it gives CASSSLETVYNEQFF.

This chain uses TRBV4-1 with TRBJ2-7; 9 nucleotides agree with TRBD1. V shed 4 bases, J shed 5 bases, and the junction held 15 bases outside the gene matches. Per the germline V gene, CDR1 is MGHRA and CDR2 is YSYEKL. The CDR3 covers 17 residues. This chain's CDR3 is CASSPQRWGTGPHEQYF. The CDR3 region has the DNA TGCGCCAGCAGCCCGCAAAGGTGGGGGACAGGGCCCCACGAGCAGTACTTC.

V gene TRBV12-5 combines with J gene TRBJ1-5, with 8 bases that match TRBD1. Unmatched junction bases numbered 5, after V lost 1 base and J lost 6 bases. The CDR3 covers 15 residues. Germline-derived CDR1 and CDR2 are LGHNT and FRNRAP. The CDR3 protein is CASGLAGGWGQPQHF. CDR3 nucleotides: TGTGCTAGTGGTTTGGCAGGGGGCTGGGGTCAGCCCCAGCATTTT.

The chain employs TRBV5-1 and TRBJ2-3; weak D call: TRBD1 (6 bases). This CDR3 is 16 amino acids long. The germline V gene encodes CDR1 SGHRS and CDR2 YFSETQ. The V end lost 6 bases, the J end lost 4 bases, and 21 bases lay between the germline ends. Here the CDR3 DNA reads TGCGCCAGCACCCAGAAAACAGGGTGGAGCGCAGATACGCAGTATTTT. It codes for CASTQKTGWSADTQYF.

The V and J genes are TRBV29-1 and TRBJ1-3; tentatively, D is TRBD1 (6 bases). V lost 4 bases, J lost 0 bases, and 16 bases lay in between. The CDR3 runs 16 residues. The germline gives CDR1 SQVTM, CDR2 ANQGSEA. This CDR3 is CSVVGGQGHSGNTIYF. CDR3 DNA sequence: TGCAGCGTTGTAGGGGGGCAGGGACACTCTGGAAACACCATATATTTT. Looking up the rest from reference TRBV29-1 and TRBJ1-3 gives the full variable domain: SAVISQKPSRDICQRGTSLTIQCQVDSQVTMMFWYRQQPGQSLTLIATANQGSEATYESGFVIDKFPISRPNLTFSTLTVSNMSPEDSSIYLCSVVGGQGHSGNTIYFGEGSWLTVV.

V gene TRBV29-1 combines with J gene TRBJ1-2, with a weak D call TRBD1 (6 bases). V lost 7 bases, J lost 3 bases, and 12 bases lay in between. The germline gives CDR1 SQVTM, CDR2 ANQGSEA. The CDR3 covers 12 residues. CDR3 in amino acids: CSGMTGHYGYTF. In nucleotides, the CDR3 is TGCAGCGGGATGACAGGACACTATGGCTACACCTTC.

V gene TRBV7-9 combines with J gene TRBJ2-6; 15 positions agree with TRBD2. Trimming removed 5 bases from V and 3 bases from J; junction bases left unmatched: 5. This CDR3 is 18 amino acids long. The germline gives CDR1 SEHNR, CDR2 FQNEAQ (reference sequence). The CDR3 loop reads CASSPGTSGGFGANVLTF. CDR3 coding DNA: TGTGCCAGCAGCCCAGGGACTAGCGGGGGGTTTGGGGCCAACGTCCTGACTTTC.

The chain uses TRBV7-9 and TRBJ2-1; D may be TRBD2 (5 bases). This CDR3 is 13 amino acids long. Per germline, CDR1 SEHNR and CDR2 FQNEAQ (reference sequence). V was cut by 5 bases and J by 12 bases, with 17 bases left in between. This CDR3 is CASSPRDFVGQFF. CDR3 coding DNA: TGTGCCAGCAGCCCCCGGGATTTCGTGGGGCAGTTCTTC.

In DNA, the CDR3 is TGTGCCAGCAGGCTAAAGGGAGGGAATCAGCCCCAGCATTTT. Translated: CASRLKGGNQPQHF. The chain couples TRBV2 to TRBJ1-5, with D uncertain. Germline assignment: CDR1 SNHLY and CDR2 FYNNEI. Trimming stripped 6 bases from V and 4 bases from J, with 13 bases between. This CDR3 is 14 amino acids long.

The rearrangement joins TRBV6-1 to TRBJ1-2; TRBD1 aligns across 9 bases. The CDR3 runs 15 residues. V dropped 3 bases and J dropped 3; count of bases not matched to a gene: 5. Per germline, CDR1 MNHNS and CDR2 SASEGT. The CDR3 bases are TGTGCCAGCAGTGAGGACAGGGGATTTTACTATGGCTACACCTTC. Its protein is CASSEDRGFYYGYTF.

V usage is TRBV19 and J usage is TRBJ2-4; D possibly uses TRBD1 or TRBD2 (6 bases each). Trimming removed 3 bases from V and 0 bases from J, with 12 bases in between. This CDR3 comprises 16 residues. CDR1 is LNHDA and CDR2 is SQIVND in the germline V gene (reference sequence). The CDR3 is CASSIGGRLAKNIQYF. CDR3 in DNA: TGTGCCAGTAGTATCGGGGGCCGGCTAGCCAAAAACATTCAGTACTTC.

V usage is TRBV7-9 and J usage is TRBJ1-1, with unresolved D. Trimming cost V 5 bases and J 1 base, with 8 bases left between them. The CDR3 consists of 13 residues. Germline CDR1 is SEHNR and CDR2 is FQNEAQ (reference sequence). The CDR3 nucleotides are TGTGCCAGCAGCCGCGGTGAGAACACTGAAGCTTTCTTT. It yields the protein CASSRGENTEAFF.

The chain combines TRBV5-8 with TRBJ1-1; 7 bases agree with TRBD1. Germline V gene lookup returns CDR1 SGHTS and CDR2 YDEGEE. J lost 4 bases, V lost 4 bases, and 7 bases had no gene match. This CDR3 comprises 14 residues. The CDR3 coding sequence is TGTGCCAGCAGCATTTACAGGGGCGGCACTGAAGCTTTCTTT. Translation gives CASSIYRGGTEAFF.

V and J are TRBV18 and TRBJ2-1, with TRBD1 matching over 7 bases. V dropped 6 bases and J dropped 6; count of bases not matched to a gene: 11. This CDR3 comprises 15 residues. CDR1 KGHSH and CDR2 LQKENI come from the germline V gene. CDR3 DNA sequence: TGTGCCAGCTCGTTTCCTCCGGGACAGATCAATGAGCAGTTCTTC. Amino acid sequence: CASSFPPGQINEQFF.

The chain is built from TRBV19 and TRBJ1-1, with a tentative D call TRBD1 (6 bases). V lost 3 bases to trimming and J lost 0 bases, with 11 bases between them. The CDR3 is made up of 15 amino acids. Germline-derived CDR1 and CDR2 are LNHDA and SQIVND (reference sequence). CDR3 coding DNA: TGTGCCAGTAGTATCTGGGGACAAATGAACACTGAAGCTTTCTTT. Residues: CASSIWGQMNTEAFF.

V usage is TRBV4-1 and J usage is TRBJ2-1, with 12 positions matching TRBD2. CDR1 is MGHRA, CDR2 YSYEKL, per germline. V shed 1 base and J 6 bases; nucleotides not matched to a gene: 4. CDR3 size: 16 residues. This CDR3 is CASSQGLAGAGNEQFF. The CDR3 coding sequence is TGCGCCAGCAGCCAAGGACTAGCGGGGGCCGGCAATGAGCAGTTCTTC.

The chain couples TRBV4-2 to TRBJ1-1; a weak D match, TRBD1 (5 bases). Deletions cut 0 bases from V and 11 bases from J, with 19 bases between. This CDR3 has 15 amino acids. From germline, CDR1 is LGHNA and CDR2 YNFKEQ. The CDR3 DNA follows: TGTGCCAGCAGCCAAGAGCGTCAGGGTAGTAGTAGGGCTTTCTTT. Protein product: CASSQERQGSSRAFF.

This chain uses TRBV5-1 with TRBJ2-1; TRBD2 matches 9 bases. The CDR3 is 16 residues long. V lost 0 bases, J lost 8 bases, and 9 bases stayed unmatched. Germline V gives CDR1 SGHRS, CDR2 YFSETQ. CDR3 nucleotides: TGCGCCAGCAGCTTGGGTGCGGGGGGGGCATCGTATGAGCAGTTCTTC. It codes for CASSLGAGGASYEQFF. The entire variable domain, with the rest obtained from reference TRBV5-1 and TRBJ2-1, is as follows: KAGVTQTPRYLIKTRGQQVTLSCSPISGHRSVSWYQQTPGQGLQFLFEYFSETQRNKGNFPGRFSGRQFSNSRSEMNVSTLELGDSALYLCASSLGAGGASYEQFFGPGTRLTVL.

The chain uses TRBV28 and TRBJ1-6; D unclear. Germline V gene data show CDR1 as MDHEN and CDR2 as SYDVKM. This CDR3 is built from 16 residues. Between the trimmed V and J ends, which lost 1 base and 2 bases, there was a span of 9 bases. Here the CDR3 reads CASSLFGETYNSPLHF. CDR3 nucleotide sequence: TGTGCCAGCAGTTTATTTGGGGAAACCTATAATTCACCCCTCCACTTT.

The chain carries TRBV13 and TRBJ2-2, with a tentative D call TRBD2 (6 bases). Germline CDR1 and CDR2: PRHDT and FYEKMQ (reference sequence). The CDR3 has 17 amino acids. With 0 bases removed from V and 4 bases from J, the gap between germline ends came to 15 bases. The CDR3 DNA reads as TGTGCCAGCAGCTTAGGCCCAAGGAGGGGACCCACCGGGGAGCTGTTTTTT. Translating it yields CASSLGPRRGPTGELFF.

V gene TRBV5-1 combines with J gene TRBJ1-2; the D gene is possibly TRBD1 (6 bases). Germline loops: CDR1 SGHRS, CDR2 YFSETQ. The CDR3 consists of 14 residues. Trimming cost V 3 bases and J 6 bases, with 15 bases left between them. CDR3 loop: CASSSTGGGNGYTF. DNA for the CDR3: TGCGCCAGCAGCTCGACGGGGGGCGGAAATGGCTACACCTTC. The complete variable domain, with remaining parts taken from reference TRBV5-1 and TRBJ1-2, reads KAGVTQTPRYLIKTRGQQVTLSCSPISGHRSVSWYQQTPGQGLQFLFEYFSETQRNKGNFPGRFSGRQFSNSRSEMNVSTLELGDSALYLCASSSTGGGNGYTFGSGTRLTVV.

This chain uses TRBV27 with TRBJ1-4; weak D call: TRBD1 (6 bases). Germline CDR1 is MNHEY and CDR2 is SMNVEV (reference sequence). V lost 6 bases to trimming and J lost 3 bases, with 11 bases between them. The CDR3 consists of 14 residues. CDR3 region: CASREQGPNEKLFF. The CDR3 region has the DNA TGTGCCAGCAGGGAACAGGGCCCTAATGAAAAACTGTTTTTT.

This clone has a single count. The chain combines TRBV2 with TRBJ1-2, with a weak D call TRBD1 (6 bases). Germline V lookup: CDR1 SNHLY, CDR2 FYNNEI. The CDR3 runs 16 residues. The V and J ends lost 7 bases and 8 bases respectively, with 26 bases between them. The CDR3 region is CASIQTPETGFEGYTF. The CDR3 DNA reads TGTGCCAGCATCCAAACCCCCGAAACAGGGTTTGAGGGCTACACCTTC.

This rearrangement joins TRBV29-1 to TRBJ2-7; tentatively, D is TRBD1 or TRBD2 (5 bases each). Germline V gene sequence: CDR1 SQVTM, CDR2 ANQGSEA. This CDR3 has 13 residues. V was shortened by 6 bases and J by 0 bases, with 12 bases between the two germline ends. Here the CDR3 reads CSVWDESSYEQYF. The DNA for the CDR3 is TGCAGCGTCTGGGACGAGAGCTCCTACGAGCAGTACTTC.

The chain carries TRBV7-9 and TRBJ1-5, with D perhaps TRBD1 (6 bases). The CDR3 covers 15 residues. CDR1 and CDR2 (germline): SEHNR, FQNEAQ (reference sequence). V lost 5 bases to trimming and J lost 7 bases, with 18 bases between them. CDR3 region: CASSPSGGGFQPQHF. In DNA, the CDR3 is TGTGCCAGCAGCCCCTCTGGGGGGGGCTTCCAGCCCCAGCATTTT.

CDR3 amino acids: CAWSETGQRGETQYF. The CDR3 nucleotides are TGTGCCTGGAGCGAAACGGGACAGCGGGGGGAGACCCAGTACTTC. The rearrangement joins TRBV30 to TRBJ2-5; the D gene is possibly TRBD2 (8 bases). Germline assignment: CDR1 GTSNPN and CDR2 SVGIG (reference sequence). The ends were cut back, 3 bases at V and 5 bases at J, with 19 bases in the middle. The CDR3 loop spans 15 amino acids.

This clone appeared once. The chain links TRBV5-1 to TRBJ1-1; D gene ambiguous. The ends were cut back, 2 bases at V and 4 bases at J, with 12 bases in the middle. Germline CDR1 SGHRS, CDR2 YFSETQ. The CDR3 contains 14 residues. The CDR3 sequence: CASSLYASSTEAFF. For the CDR3, the DNA is TGCGCCAGCAGCTTATATGCGAGTAGCACTGAAGCTTTCTTT.

The chain links TRBV5-8 to TRBJ1-1; D uncertain. The CDR3 is made up of 14 amino acids. Germline CDR1 reads SGHTS; CDR2 reads YDEGEE. Trimming removed 8 bases at V and 3 bases at J, with 17 bases between. CDR3 DNA: TGTGCCAGAAAGCTGAGGACGGTCGACACTGAAGCTTTCTTT. It translates to CARKLRTVDTEAFF.

This rearrangement joins TRBV5-6 to TRBJ2-1; 14 positions agree with TRBD2. After removal of 4 bases from V and 3 bases from J, the junction contained 12 bases not matched to a gene. There are 19 residues in the CDR3. Germline assignment: CDR1 SGHDT and CDR2 YYEEEE. CDR3 DNA: TGTGCCAGCAGCGGCGGACTAGCGGGGGGTCCAACTTTCTACAATGAGCAGTTCTTC. Its protein is CASSGGLAGGPTFYNEQFF. The full variable domain, with the rest looked up from reference TRBV5-6 and TRBJ2-1, is DAGVTQSPTHLIKTRGQQVTLRCSPKSGHDTVSWYQQALGQGPQFIFQYYEEEERQRGNFPDRFSGHQFPNYSSELNVNALLLGDSALYLCASSGGLAGGPTFYNEQFFGPGTRLTVL.

The CDR3 protein is CASSQDWQGTRFYGYTF. In DNA form, the CDR3 reads TGCGCCAGCAGCCAAGATTGGCAGGGAACACGCTTCTATGGCTACACCTTC. The chain joins TRBV4-1 to TRBJ1-2; D is perhaps TRBD1 (5 bases). Germline V gives CDR1 MGHRA, CDR2 YSYEKL. Trimming removed 0 bases at V and 4 bases at J, with 18 bases between. This CDR3 contains 17 residues.

This chain links TRBV5-5 with TRBJ2-1; the D gene is possibly TRBD2 (5 bases). CDR1 is SGHKS and CDR2 is YYEKEE in the germline V gene (reference sequence). The CDR3 length is 13 residues. The germline V and J ends were trimmed by 3 bases and 6 bases, with 10 bases remaining between them. This CDR3 is CASSSTRSNEQFF. The CDR3 nucleotides are TGTGCCAGCAGCTCCACTAGGAGCAATGAGCAGTTCTTC.